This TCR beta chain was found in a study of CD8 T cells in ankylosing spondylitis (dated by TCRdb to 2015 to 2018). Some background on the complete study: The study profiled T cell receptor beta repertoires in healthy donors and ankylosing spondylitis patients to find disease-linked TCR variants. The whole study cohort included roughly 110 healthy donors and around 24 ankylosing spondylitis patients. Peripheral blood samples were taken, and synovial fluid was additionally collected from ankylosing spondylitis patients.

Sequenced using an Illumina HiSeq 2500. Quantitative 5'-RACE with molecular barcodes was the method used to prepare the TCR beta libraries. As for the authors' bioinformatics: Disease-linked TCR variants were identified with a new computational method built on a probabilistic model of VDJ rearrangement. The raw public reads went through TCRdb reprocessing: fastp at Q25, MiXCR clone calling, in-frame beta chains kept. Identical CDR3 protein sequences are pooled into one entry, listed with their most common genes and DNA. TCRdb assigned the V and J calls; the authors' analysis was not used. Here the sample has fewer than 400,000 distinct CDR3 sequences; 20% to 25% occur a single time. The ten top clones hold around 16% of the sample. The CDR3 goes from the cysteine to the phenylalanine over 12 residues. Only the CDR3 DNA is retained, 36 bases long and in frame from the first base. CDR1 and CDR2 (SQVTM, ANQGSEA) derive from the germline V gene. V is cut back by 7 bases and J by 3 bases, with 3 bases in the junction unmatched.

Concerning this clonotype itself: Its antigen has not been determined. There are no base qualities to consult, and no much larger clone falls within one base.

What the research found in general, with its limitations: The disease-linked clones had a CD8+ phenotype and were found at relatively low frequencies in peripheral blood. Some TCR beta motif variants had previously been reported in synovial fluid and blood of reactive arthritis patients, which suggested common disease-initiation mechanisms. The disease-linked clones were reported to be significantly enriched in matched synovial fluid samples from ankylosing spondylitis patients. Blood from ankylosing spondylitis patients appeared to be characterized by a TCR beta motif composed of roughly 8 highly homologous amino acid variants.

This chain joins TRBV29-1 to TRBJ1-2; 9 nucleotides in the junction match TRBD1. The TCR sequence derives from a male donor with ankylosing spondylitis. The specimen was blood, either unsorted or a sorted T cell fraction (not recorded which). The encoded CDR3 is CSAGQGDYGYTF. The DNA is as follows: TGCAGCGCGGGACAGGGTGACTATGGCTACACCTTC.